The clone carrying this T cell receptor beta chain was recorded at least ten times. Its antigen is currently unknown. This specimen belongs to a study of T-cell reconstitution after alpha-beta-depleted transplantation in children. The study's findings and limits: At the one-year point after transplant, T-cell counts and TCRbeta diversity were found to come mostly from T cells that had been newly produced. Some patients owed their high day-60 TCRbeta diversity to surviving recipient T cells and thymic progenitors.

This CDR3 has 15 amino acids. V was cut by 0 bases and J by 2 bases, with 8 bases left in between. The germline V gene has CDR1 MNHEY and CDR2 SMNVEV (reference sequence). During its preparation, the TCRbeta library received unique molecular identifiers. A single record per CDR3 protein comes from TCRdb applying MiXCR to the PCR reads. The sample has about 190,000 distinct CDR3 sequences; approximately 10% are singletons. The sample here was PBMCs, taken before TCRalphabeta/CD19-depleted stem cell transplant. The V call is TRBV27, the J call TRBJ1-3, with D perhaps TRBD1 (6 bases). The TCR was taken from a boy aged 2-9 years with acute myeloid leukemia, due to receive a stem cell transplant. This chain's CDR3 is CASSLSGGPGNTIYF. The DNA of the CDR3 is TGTGCCAGCAGTTTATCAGGGGGTCCTGGAAACACCATATATTTT.